One and the same sample provided the 17 T cell receptor beta chains below, sequenced in a study of blood T cell repertoires in COVID-19. Measured with immunoSEQ multiplex PCR; TCRdb has only the in-frame clones, and not every one. Here the sample spans 130,000 to 150,000 clones, approximately 87% being singletons. The source material was PBMCs or T cells enriched from blood (not recorded which). These receptors originate from a man aged 60 to 75 who had recovered from COVID-19.

The CDR3 DNA reads as TGTGCCAGCAGCTTGGGAGGACTAGCGGGAGCCAATGAGCAGTTCTTC. This encodes CASSLGGLAGANEQFF. The chain is built from TRBV5-4 and TRBJ2-1; 13 nucleotides line up with TRBD2. From germline, CDR1 is SGHNT and CDR2 YYREEE (reference sequence). The V gene end was trimmed by 0 bases and the J gene end by 6 bases; junction bases not matched to a gene: 3. The CDR3 sequence is 16 residues long.

This clone was found a few times. V and J are TRBV6-4 and TRBJ1-3, with 7 bases matching TRBD1. The CDR3 spans 16 residues. V shed 2 bases, J shed 0 bases, and the junction held 4 bases outside the gene matches. Germline CDR1 is MRHNA and CDR2 is SNTAGT. The CDR3 region is CASSDRQGSSGNTIYF. The CDR3 DNA sequence: TGTGCCAGCAGTGACCGACAGGGCAGCTCTGGAAACACCATATATTTT.

J is TRBJ1-2 and V is TRBV19; 7 bases are a match to TRBD1. This CDR3 region has 12 residues. V gave up 7 bases and J gave up 7 bases; unmatched junction bases: 6. Germline CDR1 and CDR2: LNHDA and SQIVND (reference sequence). The CDR3 DNA sequence: TGTGCCAGTAAGGAGGGGGCCGGTGGCTACACCTTC. Translating gives CASKEGAGGYTF. Full variable domain (outside the CDR3, taken from reference TRBV19 and TRBJ1-2): DGGITQSPKYLFRKEGQNVTLSCEQNLNHDAMYWYRQDPGQGLRLIYYSQIVNDFQKGDIAEGYSVSREKKESFPLTVTSAQKNPTAFYLCASKEGAGGYTFGSGTRLTVV.

This clone was observed a handful of times. The genes are TRBV3-1 (or the pseudogene TRBV3-2) and TRBJ2-5; 8 nucleotides line up with TRBD1. There are 14 residues in the CDR3. Germline lookup yields CDR1 LGHDT and CDR2 YNNKEL (reference sequence). Losses at the gene ends were 4 bases for V and 2 bases for J; bases not matched to a gene: 3. The chain's CDR3 is CASSPRTGQETQYF. The CDR3 region has the DNA TGTGCCAGCAGCCCTCGGACAGGGCAAGAGACCCAGTACTTC.

This rearrangement joins TRBV27 to TRBJ1-5; tentatively, D is TRBD1 (6 bases). The V end lost 6 bases, the J end lost 4 bases, and 10 bases lay between the germline ends. The CDR3 sequence is 13 residues long. CDR1 MNHEY and CDR2 SMNVEV come from the germline V gene (reference sequence). Written as DNA, the CDR3 is TGTGCCAGCAGGACAGGTGATAATCAGCCCCAGCATTTT. Protein product: CASRTGDNQPQHF.

The J gene is TRBJ1-1, the V gene TRBV7-6; no reliable D call. V was pared by 1 base and J by 2 bases, with 14 bases between. The CDR3 is 16 amino acids. CDR1 is SGHVS, CDR2 FNYEAQ, per germline. CDR3 sequence: CASSLVQLDTNTEAFF. As DNA, the CDR3 is TGTGCCAGCAGCTTAGTCCAATTAGACACAAACACTGAAGCTTTCTTT. Based on the CDR3 plus reference TRBV7-6 and TRBJ1-1, the full variable domain is GAGVSQSPRYKVTKRGQDVALRCDPISGHVSLYWYRQALGQGPEFLTYFNYEAQQDKSGLPNDRFSAERPEGSISTLTIQRTEQRDSAMYRCASSLVQLDTNTEAFFGQGTRLTVV.

The rearrangement uses TRBV28 and TRBJ1-3; TRBD1 might be the D (5 bases). Looked up from germline, CDR1 is MDHEN and CDR2 is SYDVKM. V was pared by 2 bases and J by 9 bases, with 11 bases between. The CDR3 is 13 residues long. CDR3 sequence reads: CASSLNGGGTIYF. The CDR3 DNA reads as TGTGCCAGCAGTTTAAACGGGGGGGGCACCATATATTTT.

The chain links TRBV6-5 to TRBJ2-7; 7 bases fit TRBD2. The length of the CDR3 is 14 residues. CDR1 and CDR2 (germline): MNHEY, SVGAGI. Trimming removed 5 bases from V and 2 bases from J; junction bases left unmatched: 6. CDR3 nucleotide sequence: TGTGCCAGCAGTCCTCCGGGACTAACCTACGAGCAGTACTTC. Protein: CASSPPGLTYEQYF.

This clone was seen once. The chain combines TRBV5-1 with TRBJ2-1; TRBD2 is a possible D gene (5 bases). Germline CDR1 is SGHRS and CDR2 is YFSETQ. Trimming pared 1 base from V and 7 bases from J, leaving 15 bases between. CDR3 length: 15 amino acids. CDR3 loop: CASSLQGLAGNEQFF. The CDR3 bases are TGCGCCAGCAGCTTGCAAGGTCTAGCTGGTAATGAGCAGTTCTTC.

V usage is TRBV5-1 and J usage is TRBJ2-2, with TRBD1 matching over 8 bases. CDR1 is SGHRS, CDR2 YFSETQ, per germline. The V segment lost 7 bases and the J segment 2 bases; nucleotides outside the gene matches: 4. This CDR3 contains 14 residues. CDR3 sequence: CASGDRGNTGELFF. As DNA, the CDR3 is TGCGCCAGCGGCGACAGGGGAAACACCGGGGAGCTGTTTTTT.

The J gene is TRBJ1-6, the V gene TRBV3-1 (or the pseudogene TRBV3-2), with D unclear. The CDR3 covers 14 residues. V was trimmed by 3 bases and J by 7 bases, leaving 10 bases between them. From germline, CDR1 is LGHDT and CDR2 YNNKEL (reference sequence). The CDR3 DNA reads TGTGCCAGCAGCCAGGGCTCTCCGAATTCACCCCTCCACTTT. This gives the protein CASSQGSPNSPLHF.

The rearrangement links TRBV3-1 (or the pseudogene TRBV3-2) to TRBJ2-5; TRBD2 matches 7 bases. The CDR3 covers 13 residues. Germline-derived CDR1 and CDR2 are LGHDT and YNNKEL (reference sequence). V gave up 5 bases and J gave up 7 bases; unmatched junction bases: 7. The chain's CDR3 is CASSGLAVVTQYF. CDR3 DNA sequence: TGTGCCAGCAGCGGTCTAGCGGTGGTGACCCAGTACTTC.

J is TRBJ1-6 and V is TRBV7-6; 8 bases agree with TRBD1. V was pared by 1 base and J by 7 bases, with 3 bases of the junction left unmatched. This CDR3 has 15 amino acids. Per the germline V gene, CDR1 is SGHVS and CDR2 is FNYEAQ. The CDR3 sequence: CASSLEDRANSPLHF. Here the CDR3 DNA reads TGTGCCAGCAGCTTAGAGGACAGGGCGAATTCACCCCTCCACTTT.

The V call is TRBV14, the J call TRBJ1-3; no reliable D call. Trimming took 1 base from V and 5 from J, leaving 12 bases between them. Germline assignment: CDR1 SGHDN and CDR2 FVKESK. The CDR3 is 15 residues long. CDR3 DNA sequence: TGTGCCAGCAGCCAAGCTGGCGGGAGTCGAAACACCATATATTTT. Residues: CASSQAGGSRNTIYF.

The chain combines TRBV7-9 with TRBJ2-1; 7 bases fit TRBD1. The CDR3 length is 13 residues. V gave up 10 bases and J gave up 7 bases; unmatched junction bases: 10. The germline gives CDR1 SEHNR, CDR2 FQNEAQ (reference sequence). CDR3: CATTTGALNEQFF. Written as DNA, the CDR3 is TGTGCCACCACAACAGGGGCGCTGAATGAGCAGTTCTTC.

The chain employs TRBV3-1 (or the pseudogene TRBV3-2) and TRBJ2-7, with D perhaps matching TRBD2 (6 bases). Germline V gives CDR1 LGHDT, CDR2 YNNKEL (reference sequence). V was trimmed by 1 base and J by 2 bases, leaving 12 bases between them. This CDR3 contains 15 residues. The CDR3 region is CASSQGGEYTYEQYF. CDR3 in DNA: TGTGCCAGCAGCCAAGGCGGGGAGTACACCTACGAGCAGTACTTC.

This chain uses TRBV4-1 with TRBJ1-4; tentatively, D is TRBD1 (5 bases). V lost 0 bases, J lost 4 bases, and 15 bases lay in between. The germline gives CDR1 MGHRA, CDR2 YSYEKL. The CDR3 runs 17 residues. CDR3 in DNA: TGCGCCAGCAGCCAAGAAGGGGAGGGAGTTGTTAATGAAAAACTGTTTTTT. It yields the protein CASSQEGEGVVNEKLFF.